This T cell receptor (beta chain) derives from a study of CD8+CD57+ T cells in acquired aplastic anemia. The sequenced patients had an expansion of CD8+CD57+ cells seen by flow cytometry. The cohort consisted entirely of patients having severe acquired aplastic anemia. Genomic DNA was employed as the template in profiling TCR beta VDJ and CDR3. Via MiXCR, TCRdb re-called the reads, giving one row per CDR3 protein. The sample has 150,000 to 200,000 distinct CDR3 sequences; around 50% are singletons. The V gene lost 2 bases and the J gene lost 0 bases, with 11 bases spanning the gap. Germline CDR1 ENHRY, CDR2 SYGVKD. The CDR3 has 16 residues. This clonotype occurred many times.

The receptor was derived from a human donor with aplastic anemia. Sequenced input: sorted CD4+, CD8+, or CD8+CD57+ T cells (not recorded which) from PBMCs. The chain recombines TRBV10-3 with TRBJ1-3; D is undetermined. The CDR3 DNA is TGTGCCATCAGTGAGCGCACTACGAGCTCTGGAAACACCATATATTTT. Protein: CAISERTTSSGNTIYF.